Shown below are 27 T cell receptor beta chains from a single sample sequenced in a study of blood T cell repertoires in COVID-19 (dated by TCRdb to 2020 to 2021). Libraries were constructed by the immunoSEQ multiplex PCR assay. TCRdb obtained this table from immuneACCESS and retained in-frame rearrangements with V and J assigned. These tables miss some clones; where compared with another copy, unresolved V genes account for less than half of the shortfall, and the remainder is unexplained. The sample table holds 180,000 or so clones, of which about 70% were seen once. Around 8.9% of the sample is taken by the ten largest. Input material: peripheral blood. All receptors come from a woman aged 50 to 60 with active or convalescent COVID-19.

The gene calls are TRBV9 and TRBJ1-4, with D maybe TRBD1 (6 bases). V gave up 4 bases and J gave up 6 bases, with 13 bases separating them. Germline V CDR1 and CDR2: SGDLS, YYNGEE. CDR3 length: 14 amino acids. CDR3 coding DNA: TGTGCCAGCAGCCCAGGGGCCACCTATGAAAAACTGTTTTTT. Protein: CASSPGATYEKLFF. Supplemented by reference TRBV9 and TRBJ1-4, the full variable domain reads DSGVTQTPKHLITATGQRVTLRCSPRSGDLSVYWYQQSLDQGLQFLIQYYNGEERAKGNILERFSAQQFPDLHSELNLSSLELGDSALYFCASSPGATYEKLFFGSGTQLSVL.

The chain joins TRBV4-3 to TRBJ2-2, with D perhaps matching TRBD1 (5 bases). Between the trimmed V and J ends, which lost 4 bases and 4 bases, there was a span of 10 bases. The CDR3 sequence is 14 residues long. The germline CDR1 and CDR2 sequences are LGHNA and YSLEER. Written as DNA, the CDR3 is TGCGCCAGCAGCCCTCAGGGTCCCACCGGGGAGCTGTTTTTT. Its protein product is CASSPQGPTGELFF.

The J gene is TRBJ2-5, the V gene TRBV30, with 10 nucleotides matching TRBD1. The CDR3 runs 15 residues. In germline, CDR1 is GTSNPN, CDR2 SVGIG (reference sequence). Trimming removed 0 bases from V and 3 bases from J; junction bases left unmatched: 4. The CDR3 sequence is CAWSVTGTGEETQYF. The DNA for the CDR3 is TGTGCCTGGAGTGTAACTGGGACAGGGGAAGAGACCCAGTACTTC.

This clone was counted only a few times. The CDR3 region is CATSGVWGVNTEAFF. CDR3 DNA sequence: TGTGCCACCAGCGGAGTGTGGGGGGTTAACACTGAAGCTTTCTTT. The genes are TRBV15 and TRBJ1-1, with D perhaps TRBD1 (5 bases). CDR1 and CDR2 (germline): LNHNV, YYDKDF (reference sequence). Trimming shortened V by 5 bases and J by 2 bases, and 15 bases separated the two germline ends. The CDR3 has 15 amino acids. The full variable domain, with the rest looked up from reference TRBV15 and TRBJ1-1, is DAMVIQNPRYQVTQFGKPVTLSCSQTLNHNVMYWYQQKSSQAPKLLFHYYDKDFNNEADTPDNFQSRRPNTSFCFLDIRSPGLGDTAMYLCATSGVWGVNTEAFFGQGTRLTVV.

This clone was seen a few times. The chain employs TRBV10-2 and TRBJ2-7, with a weak D call TRBD1 (6 bases). V lost 10 bases, J lost 0 bases, and 22 bases lay in between. Looked up from germline, CDR1 is WSHSY and CDR2 is SAAADI. The CDR3 runs 16 residues. The CDR3 loop reads CANISDLGAVSYEQYF. Here the CDR3 DNA reads TGCGCCAACATATCAGATCTGGGGGCCGTCTCCTACGAGCAGTACTTC.

This clone was counted between two and nine times. The chain recombines TRBV7-9 with TRBJ2-3; 8 bases are a match to TRBD2. The germline V gene has CDR1 SEHNR and CDR2 FQNEAQ (reference sequence). Losses at the gene ends were 1 base for V and 5 bases for J; bases not matched to a gene: 14. The CDR3 spans 18 residues. Written as DNA, the CDR3 is TGTGCCAGCAGCTTAGATTCGACACCTGGACTAGCAGAAGATACGCAGTATTTT. This gives the protein CASSLDSTPGLAEDTQYF.

The V gene is TRBV7-9, the J gene TRBJ2-6, with D perhaps matching TRBD1 (5 bases). With 0 bases removed from V and 5 bases from J, the gap between germline ends came to 8 bases. CDR1 and CDR2 from the germline V gene are SEHNR and FQNEAQ (reference sequence). The CDR3 is made up of 15 amino acids. Here the CDR3 reads CASSLAGPRANVLTF. The CDR3 DNA follows: TGTGCCAGCAGCTTAGCGGGGCCCAGGGCCAACGTCCTGACTTTC.

As regards this clone: Other DNA sequences from this sample encode an identical CDR3 as well. This chain joins TRBV19 and TRBJ2-1; 12 bases fit TRBD2. With V trimmed by 4 bases and J by 7 bases, 5 bases remained unmatched. The CDR3 totals 15 residues. Looked up from germline, CDR1 is LNHDA and CDR2 is SQIVND (reference sequence). In DNA, the CDR3 is TGTGCCAGTAGTAAACTAGCGGGAGGAAGAAATGAGCAGTTCTTC. The encoded protein is CASSKLAGGRNEQFF. Using reference TRBV19 and TRBJ2-1 for the parts outside the CDR3, the full variable domain is DGGITQSPKYLFRKEGQNVTLSCEQNLNHDAMYWYRQDPGQGLRLIYYSQIVNDFQKGDIAEGYSVSREKKESFPLTVTSAQKNPTAFYLCASSKLAGGRNEQFFGPGTRLTVL.

The chain has TRBV6-6 and TRBJ1-4, with D possibly TRBD1 on 5 matching bases. CDR1 is MNHNY and CDR2 is SVGAGI in the germline V gene (reference sequence). This CDR3 is built from 12 residues. Deletions cut 2 bases from V and 8 bases from J, with 6 bases between. The CDR3 reads CASSYGAEKLFF. CDR3 nucleotide sequence: TGTGCCAGCAGTTACGGGGCGGAAAAACTGTTTTTT.

The V call is TRBV3-1 (or the pseudogene TRBV3-2), the J call TRBJ2-3, with 14 nucleotides matching TRBD2. The CDR3 spans 19 residues. Trimming at V came to 1 base and at J to 1 base, leaving 7 bases not matched to a gene. Germline V lookup: CDR1 LGHDT, CDR2 YNNKEL (reference sequence). CDR3 amino acids: CASSQARRLAGGRTDTQYF. In DNA, the CDR3 is TGTGCCAGCAGCCAAGCCCGACGACTAGCGGGAGGGCGCACAGATACGCAGTATTTT.

This clone has a handful of counts. The V call is TRBV9, the J call TRBJ2-1, with 8 bases lining up with TRBD2. V dropped 0 bases and J dropped 5; count of bases not matched to a gene: 4. The CDR3 runs 15 residues. The germline V gene has CDR1 SGDLS and CDR2 YYNGEE. CDR3 in DNA: TGTGCCAGCAGCGTAGAGGGTAGCGGGGACAATGAGCAGTTCTTC. It translates to CASSVEGSGDNEQFF.

V gene TRBV6-5 combines with J gene TRBJ2-3; D is perhaps TRBD2 (7 bases). CDR1 MNHEY and CDR2 SVGAGI come from the germline V gene. The CDR3 loop spans 15 amino acids. Trimming shortened V by 6 bases and J by 1 base, and 14 bases separated the two germline ends. The CDR3 DNA reads as TGTGCCAGCAGCCCGGGGGGCGGAGGCACAGATACGCAGTATTTT. Residues: CASSPGGGGTDTQYF.

The rearrangement links TRBV29-1 to TRBJ2-5; D might be TRBD1 (6 bases). The CDR3 consists of 14 residues. V was clipped by 6 bases and J by 1 base, with 15 bases between them. Germline values: CDR1 SQVTM, CDR2 ANQGSEA. Here the CDR3 reads CSVSGGSTQETQYF. The CDR3 bases are TGCAGCGTCTCTGGGGGCTCGACCCAAGAGACCCAGTACTTC. The whole variable domain, remainder taken from reference TRBV29-1 and TRBJ2-5, is SAVISQKPSRDICQRGTSLTIQCQVDSQVTMMFWYRQQPGQSLTLIATANQGSEATYESGFVIDKFPISRPNLTFSTLTVSNMSPEDSSIYLCSVSGGSTQETQYFGPGTRLLVL.

The chain couples TRBV2 to TRBJ1-6; D remains unclear. The V gene lost 7 bases and the J gene lost 10 bases, with 14 bases spanning the gap. This CDR3 contains 13 residues. The germline V gene has CDR1 SNHLY and CDR2 FYNNEI. The CDR3, as DNA: TGTGCCAGCAAAACCCTCGGGATCTCACCCCTCCACTTT. This translates into CASKTLGISPLHF.

This chain links TRBV11-2 with TRBJ2-7, with 10 bases fitting TRBD2. Germline V gene data show CDR1 as SGHAT and CDR2 as FQNNGV. The V and J ends lost 2 bases and 0 bases, in that order; junction bases with no gene match: 4. This CDR3 is 16 amino acids long. The CDR3 here is CASSLFPSGGSYEQYF. In DNA form, the CDR3 reads TGTGCCAGCAGCTTATTCCCTAGCGGGGGCTCCTACGAGCAGTACTTC.

This clone showed up just once. This chain connects TRBV2 to TRBJ1-2; a possible D gene is TRBD1 (6 bases). Trimming left V 2 bases short and J 4 bases short, with 14 bases between. Germline V gene sequence: CDR1 SNHLY, CDR2 FYNNEI. The CDR3 sequence is 15 residues long. The CDR3 bases are TGTGCCAGCAGTGAATATAGGGGAGGGGGCTATGGCTACACCTTC. Residues: CASSEYRGGGYGYTF.

In its sample, this clone was seen a few times. The rearrangement uses TRBV6-6 and TRBJ2-2; 7 bases map to TRBD2. Germline-derived CDR1 and CDR2 are MNHNY and SVGAGI (reference sequence). The V segment lost 6 bases and the J segment 0 bases; nucleotides outside the gene matches: 4. CDR3 length: 15 residues. The CDR3 protein is CASSRTSSNTGELFF. CDR3 nucleotide sequence: TGTGCCAGCAGCAGGACTAGTTCGAACACCGGGGAGCTGTTTTTT.

This chain connects TRBV7-9 to TRBJ1-3; D is possibly TRBD1 (5 bases). V was shortened by 11 bases and J by 4 bases, with 12 bases between the two germline ends. The CDR3 is 12 amino acids. In germline, CDR1 is SEHNR, CDR2 FQNEAQ (reference sequence). CDR3 sequence (DNA): TGTGCCTTACGGGGGTCCGGAAACACCATATATTTT. Amino acid sequence: CALRGSGNTIYF.

The genes are TRBV6-6 and TRBJ1-5, with a tentative D call TRBD1 (5 bases). The CDR3 runs 15 residues. Trimming shortened V by 7 bases and J by 5 bases, and 18 bases separated the two germline ends. CDR1 is MNHNY and CDR2 is SVGAGI in the germline V gene (reference sequence). CDR3 DNA: TGTGCCAGCATCCCACGGGGGGGGTATCATCAGCCCCAGCATTTT. Its protein product is CASIPRGGYHQPQHF.

The chain employs TRBV7-2 and TRBJ2-3; the D gene is possibly TRBD2 (5 bases). V was pared by 5 bases and J by 6 bases, with 18 bases between. This CDR3 is 15 amino acids long. Per the germline V gene, CDR1 is SGHTA and CDR2 is FQGNSA. The CDR3 loop reads CASSLDYSISDTQYF. CDR3 in DNA: TGTGCCAGCAGCCTTGACTACTCTATCTCGGATACGCAGTATTTT.

This clone has only one observation. V gene TRBV3-1 (or the pseudogene TRBV3-2) combines with J gene TRBJ2-5; TRBD2 might be the D (5 bases). The V and J ends lost 0 bases and 5 bases respectively, with 13 bases between them. Germline loops: CDR1 LGHDT, CDR2 YNNKEL (reference sequence). The CDR3 is 15 residues long. Here the CDR3 DNA reads TGTGCCAGCAGCCAAGAAGGTCTAGCTGAGGAGACCCAGTACTTC. Its translation is CASSQEGLAEETQYF.

This chain uses TRBV7-2 with TRBJ2-4; D gene uncertain. CDR1 is SGHTA, CDR2 FQGNSA, per germline. The CDR3 covers 11 residues. V was shortened by 1 base and J by 15 bases, with 10 bases between the two germline ends. This CDR3 is CASSLVGLLYF. The CDR3 DNA follows: TGTGCCAGCAGCTTAGTTGGGCTTCTGTACTTC.

The chain combines TRBV7-3 with TRBJ2-5, with 10 bases aligning to TRBD1. V shed 5 bases, J shed 4 bases, and the junction held 7 bases outside the gene matches. Germline V gene sequence: CDR1 SGHTA, CDR2 FQGTGA. The CDR3 has 15 amino acids. DNA for the CDR3: TGTGCCAGCAGCGCGGGACAGGGGCTTGGAGAGACCCAGTACTTC. Translated, it gives CASSAGQGLGETQYF.

This CDR3 is CASRWVGGAEAFF. The CDR3 DNA reads TGTGCCAGCAGGTGGGTAGGGGGGGCTGAAGCTTTCTTT. V is TRBV12-3 or TRBV12-4 and J is TRBJ1-1; a possible D gene is TRBD1 (6 bases). The CDR3 loop spans 13 amino acids. Deletions cut 6 bases from V and 6 bases from J, with 14 bases between.

This sequence joins TRBV6-5 and TRBJ1-5, with 9 nucleotides matching TRBD1. Germline lookup yields CDR1 MNHEY and CDR2 SVGAGI. The CDR3 has 15 residues. V gave up 6 bases and J gave up 2 bases; unmatched junction bases: 5. CDR3 amino acids: CASRLQGAGNQPQHF. The DNA of the CDR3 is TGTGCCAGCAGATTACAGGGGGCAGGCAATCAGCCCCAGCATTTT.

This sequence joins TRBV7-2 and TRBJ2-5; 7 bases match TRBD2. This CDR3 region has 15 residues. Germline CDR1 SGHTA, CDR2 FQGNSA. J was trimmed by 2 bases and V by 1 base; bases with no gene match: 4. CDR3 sequence: CASSLGWGGQETQYF. The CDR3 DNA sequence: TGTGCCAGCAGCTTAGGGTGGGGGGGGCAAGAGACCCAGTACTTC.

V usage is TRBV5-6 and J usage is TRBJ1-5; weak D call: TRBD1 (6 bases). This CDR3 comprises 15 residues. Germline CDR1 SGHDT, CDR2 YYEEEE. Trimming removed 3 bases from V and 1 base from J, with 11 bases in between. The CDR3 spells CASSWGGPSNQPQHF. CDR3 sequence (DNA): TGTGCCAGCAGCTGGGGGGGGCCCAGCAATCAGCCCCAGCATTTT. The full variable domain, its missing parts supplied by reference TRBV5-6 and TRBJ1-5, is DAGVTQSPTHLIKTRGQQVTLRCSPKSGHDTVSWYQQALGQGPQFIFQYYEEEERQRGNFPDRFSGHQFPNYSSELNVNALLLGDSALYLCASSWGGPSNQPQHFGDGTRLSIL.